This T cell receptor beta chain was obtained from a study of shared T cell receptors in the human thymus. This clone was detected only once. Germline V gene sequence: CDR1 SGHTA, CDR2 FQGNSA. Trimming pared 1 base from V and 4 bases from J, leaving 13 bases between. This CDR3 has 15 residues. Profiling relied on immunoSEQ multiplex PCR, and the TCRdb table lists in-frame clones only, not all of them. This sample has around 340,000 clones; approximately 95% occur once, and the top ten carry roughly 0.021%. This chain connects TRBV7-2 to TRBJ1-2, with a weak D call TRBD1 (6 bases). This receptor was obtained from a human donor. The sequencing sample was made of thymocytes. Here the CDR3 DNA reads TGTGCCAGCAGCTTAGTTGGGGGCTGGAGCTATGGCTACACCTTC. Its translation is CASSLVGGWSYGYTF. Together with reference TRBV7-2 and TRBJ1-2, the CDR3 gives the full variable domain: GAGVSQSPSNKVTEKGKDVELRCDPISGHTALYWYRQSLGQGLEFLIYFQGNSAPDKSGLPSDRFSAERTGGSVSTLTIQRTQQEDSAVYLCASSLVGGWSYGYTFGSGTRLTVV.